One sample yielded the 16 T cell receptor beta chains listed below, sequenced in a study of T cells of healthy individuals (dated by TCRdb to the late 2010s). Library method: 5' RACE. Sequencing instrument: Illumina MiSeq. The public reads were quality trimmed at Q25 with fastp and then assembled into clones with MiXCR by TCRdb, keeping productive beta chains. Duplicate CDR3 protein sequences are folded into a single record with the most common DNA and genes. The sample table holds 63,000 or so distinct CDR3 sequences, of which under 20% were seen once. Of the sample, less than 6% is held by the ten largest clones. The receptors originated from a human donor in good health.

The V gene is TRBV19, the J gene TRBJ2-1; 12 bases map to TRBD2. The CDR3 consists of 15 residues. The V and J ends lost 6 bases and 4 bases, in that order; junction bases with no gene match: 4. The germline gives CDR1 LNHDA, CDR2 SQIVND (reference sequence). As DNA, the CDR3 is TGTGCCAGTAGACCACTAGCGGGAGGATACAATGAGCAGTTCTTC. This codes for CASRPLAGGYNEQFF.

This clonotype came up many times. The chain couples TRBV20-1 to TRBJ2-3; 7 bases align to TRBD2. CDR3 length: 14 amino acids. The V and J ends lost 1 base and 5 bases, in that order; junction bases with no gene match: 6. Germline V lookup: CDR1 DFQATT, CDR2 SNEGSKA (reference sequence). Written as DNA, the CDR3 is TGCAGTGCTAGAGGCGGGAGAGAGTTAGATACGCAGTATTTT. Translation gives CSARGGRELDTQYF.

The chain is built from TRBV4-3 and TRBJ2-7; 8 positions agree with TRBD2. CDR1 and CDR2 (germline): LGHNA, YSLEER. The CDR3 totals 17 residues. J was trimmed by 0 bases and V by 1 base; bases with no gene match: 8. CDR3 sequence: CASSQGSAAGGSYEQYF. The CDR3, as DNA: TGCGCCAGCAGCCAAGGCTCGGCGGCGGGAGGCTCCTACGAGCAGTACTTC.

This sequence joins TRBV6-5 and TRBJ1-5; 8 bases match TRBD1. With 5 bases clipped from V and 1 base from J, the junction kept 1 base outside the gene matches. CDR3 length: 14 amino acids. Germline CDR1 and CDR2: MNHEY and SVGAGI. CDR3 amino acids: CASSQGASNQPQHF. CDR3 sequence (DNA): TGTGCCAGCAGTCAGGGGGCAAGCAATCAGCCCCAGCATTTT.

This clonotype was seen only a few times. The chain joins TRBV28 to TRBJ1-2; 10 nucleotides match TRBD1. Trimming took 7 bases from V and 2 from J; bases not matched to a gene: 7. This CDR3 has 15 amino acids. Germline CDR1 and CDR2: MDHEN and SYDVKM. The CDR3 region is CASNLPGQGNYGYTF. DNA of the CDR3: TGTGCCAGCAACCTCCCGGGACAGGGGAACTATGGCTACACCTTC.

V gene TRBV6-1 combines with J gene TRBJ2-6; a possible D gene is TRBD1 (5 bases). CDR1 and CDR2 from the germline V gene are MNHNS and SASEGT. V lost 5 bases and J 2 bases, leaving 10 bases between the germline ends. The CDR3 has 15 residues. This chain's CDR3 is CASSSLGAGANVLTF. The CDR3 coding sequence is TGTGCCAGCAGTTCTTTAGGGGCTGGGGCCAACGTCCTGACTTTC.

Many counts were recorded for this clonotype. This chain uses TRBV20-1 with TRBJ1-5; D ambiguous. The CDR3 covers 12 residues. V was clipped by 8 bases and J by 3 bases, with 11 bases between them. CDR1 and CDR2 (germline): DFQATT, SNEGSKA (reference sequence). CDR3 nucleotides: TGCAGTCTGGGATCAGACAATCAGCCCCAGCATTTT. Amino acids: CSLGSDNQPQHF.

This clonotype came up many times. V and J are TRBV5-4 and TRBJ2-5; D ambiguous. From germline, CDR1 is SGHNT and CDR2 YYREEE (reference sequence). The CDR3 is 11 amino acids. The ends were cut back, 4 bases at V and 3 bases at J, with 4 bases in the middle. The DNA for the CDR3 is TGTGCCAGCAGCCACGAAGAGACCCAGTACTTC. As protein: CASSHEETQYF.

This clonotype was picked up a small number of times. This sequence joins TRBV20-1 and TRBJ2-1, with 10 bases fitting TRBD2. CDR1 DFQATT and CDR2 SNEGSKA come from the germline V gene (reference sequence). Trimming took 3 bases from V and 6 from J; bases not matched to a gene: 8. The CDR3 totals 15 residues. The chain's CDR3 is CSARRLAGVPNEQFF. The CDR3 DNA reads TGCAGTGCTAGGAGGCTAGCGGGAGTCCCCAATGAGCAGTTCTTC.

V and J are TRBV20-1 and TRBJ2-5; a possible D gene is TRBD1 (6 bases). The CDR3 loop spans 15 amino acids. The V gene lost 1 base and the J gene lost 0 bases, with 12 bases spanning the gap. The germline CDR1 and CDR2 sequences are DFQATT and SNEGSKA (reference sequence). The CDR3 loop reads CSARGNREYQETQYF. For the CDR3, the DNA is TGCAGTGCTAGAGGGAACAGGGAGTACCAAGAGACCCAGTACTTC.

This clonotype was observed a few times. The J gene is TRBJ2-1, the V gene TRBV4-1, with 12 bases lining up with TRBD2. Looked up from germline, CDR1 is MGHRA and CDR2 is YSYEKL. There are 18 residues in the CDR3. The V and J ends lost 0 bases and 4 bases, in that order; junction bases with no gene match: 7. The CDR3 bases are TGCGCCAGCAGCCAAGATAAACGGACTAGCGGGAAATACAATGAGCAGTTCTTC. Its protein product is CASSQDKRTSGKYNEQFF.

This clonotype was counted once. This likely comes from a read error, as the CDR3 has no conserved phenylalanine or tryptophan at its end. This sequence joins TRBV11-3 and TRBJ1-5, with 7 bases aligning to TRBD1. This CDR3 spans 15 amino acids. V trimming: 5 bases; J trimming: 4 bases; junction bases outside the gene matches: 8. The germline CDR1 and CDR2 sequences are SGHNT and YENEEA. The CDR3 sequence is CASSLTGVENQPQHI. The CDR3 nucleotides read TGTGCCAGCAGCCTAACAGGGGTTGAAAATCAGCCCCAGCATATT.

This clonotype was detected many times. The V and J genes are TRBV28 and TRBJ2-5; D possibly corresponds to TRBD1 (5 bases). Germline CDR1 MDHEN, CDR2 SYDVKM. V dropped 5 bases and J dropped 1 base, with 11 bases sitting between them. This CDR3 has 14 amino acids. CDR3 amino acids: CASSNRQRQETQYF. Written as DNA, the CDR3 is TGTGCCAGCAGTAACAGGCAGCGCCAAGAGACCCAGTACTTC.

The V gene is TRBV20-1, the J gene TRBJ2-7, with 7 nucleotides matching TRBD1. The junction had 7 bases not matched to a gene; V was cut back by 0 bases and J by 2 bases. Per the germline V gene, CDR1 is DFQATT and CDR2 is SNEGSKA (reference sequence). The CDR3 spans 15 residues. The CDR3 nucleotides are TGCAGTGCTAGAGATCCGGGGCAGGGGGCCTACGAGCAGTACTTC. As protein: CSARDPGQGAYEQYF.

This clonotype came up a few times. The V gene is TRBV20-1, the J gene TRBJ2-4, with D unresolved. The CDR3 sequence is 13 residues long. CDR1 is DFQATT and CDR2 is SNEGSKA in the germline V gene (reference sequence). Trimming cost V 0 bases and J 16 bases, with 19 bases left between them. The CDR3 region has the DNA TGCAGTGCTAGAGATTCGGGCCAAAGAGAAAGATACTTC. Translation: CSARDSGQRERYF.

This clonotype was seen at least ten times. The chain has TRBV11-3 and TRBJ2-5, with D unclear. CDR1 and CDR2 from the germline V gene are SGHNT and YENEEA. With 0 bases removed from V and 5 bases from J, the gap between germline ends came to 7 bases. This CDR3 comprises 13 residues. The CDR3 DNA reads TGTGCCAGCAGCTTAGATGAGTTGGAGACCCAGTACTTC. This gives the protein CASSLDELETQYF.